This T cell receptor beta chain was profiled in a study of regulatory T cells in long-lasting Graves disease. Study as a whole: By definition, persistent Graves' disease involved antithyroid drugs for over 5 years alongside positive TSH receptor antibodies. Study observations and caveats: Compared with new cases, persistent Graves' patients showed reduced TCR diversity. The persistent group shared around 2,600 public clonotypes, more than the approximately 970 shared by new patients.

The germline V gene encodes CDR1 MNHGY and CDR2 SVAAGI. This CDR3 region has 20 residues. V lost 3 bases to trimming and J lost 11 bases, with 34 bases between them. In regard to this clonotype: Antigen unknown.

Time point noted: persistent/refractory GD, antithyroid drugs over 5 years with positive TRAb. RNA from PBMCs was the source of the TCR library. Construction of the TCR beta libraries employed iRepertoire HTBI primers in conjunction with Arm-PCR of CDR3 regions. TCRdb reanalysed the multiplex PCR reads using MiXCR and keeps one entry per CDR3 protein. Of about 470,000 distinct CDR3 sequences detected, roughly 20% appear once; the ten largest clones hold 7% to 10%. This sequence originates from a female donor with Graves disease. The V and J genes are TRBV6-9 and TRBJ1-4, with no clear D. The sample consisted of peripheral blood mononuclear cells (PBMCs), taken when the disease was refractory, from a patient treated with antithyroid drugs. The CDR3 region has the DNA TGTGCCAGCAGTTACTCCCTGAAGAAGGGCTCAACCTTCACTTTCGAGAAACTGTTTTTT. Its protein is CASSYSLKKGSTFTFEKLFF.